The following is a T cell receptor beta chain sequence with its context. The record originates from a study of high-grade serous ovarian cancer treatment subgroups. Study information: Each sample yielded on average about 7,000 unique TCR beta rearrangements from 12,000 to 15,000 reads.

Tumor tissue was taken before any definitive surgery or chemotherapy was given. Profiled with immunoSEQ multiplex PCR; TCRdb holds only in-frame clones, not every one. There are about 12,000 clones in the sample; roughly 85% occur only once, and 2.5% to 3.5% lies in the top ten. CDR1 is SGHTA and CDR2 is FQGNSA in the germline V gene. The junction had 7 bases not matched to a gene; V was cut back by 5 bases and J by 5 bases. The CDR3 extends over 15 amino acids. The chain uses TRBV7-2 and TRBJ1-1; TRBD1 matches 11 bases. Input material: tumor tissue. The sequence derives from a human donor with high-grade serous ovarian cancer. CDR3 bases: TGTGCCAGCAGCCTCCCGGGACAGGGGGAAACTGAAGCTTTCTTT. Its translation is CASSLPGQGETEAFF.